This T cell receptor beta chain originates from a study of response to subunit inactivated influenza vaccine. The CDR3 has 13 amino acids. CDR1 MNHEY and CDR2 SVGEGT come from the germline V gene. Trimming took 6 bases from V and 4 from J; bases not matched to a gene: 2. A word on this clonotype: Its antigen is not identified.

Each CDR3 protein gets one entry after TCRdb re-called the RT-PCR reads with MiXCR. Of about 310,000 distinct CDR3 sequences detected, around 20% appear once; the ten largest clones hold 10%. The study, taken as a whole, reports: Only a handful of new T cells, the authors suggested, are recruited with each seasonal influenza vaccination.

The chain uses TRBV6-2 or TRBV6-3 and TRBJ2-3, with 9 bases lining up with TRBD1. The sample was PBMCs from blood, taken about 19 months after vaccination. The source is a man in his fifties or sixties who received an inactivated influenza vaccine. DNA for the CDR3: TGTGCCAGCAGGTGGACAGGGGCAGATACGCAGTATTTT. It translates to CASRWTGADTQYF.